This T cell receptor (beta chain) was retrieved from a study of shared clonotypes between healthy human individuals. As regards this clone: Its specificity is not known.

CD8 cells regarded as naive lacked CD45RO, were positively chosen for CCR7, and omitted terminally differentiated effector memory CD45RA+ cells. Germline V CDR1 and CDR2: SEHNR, FQNEAQ (reference sequence). Trimming pared 9 bases from V and 3 bases from J, leaving 18 bases between. The CDR3 contains 14 residues. The protocol was immunoSEQ multiplex PCR, while the TCRdb copy is restricted to in-frame clones and leaves out a portion. The sample includes about 2.1 million clones, 85% to 95% of them seen just once. Study observations and caveats: Clonotype sharing across a few donors was observed for about 5.5% of naive CD4 clonotypes.

The TCR originated in a man aged 18 to 30 in good health. Some clones in this sample may be carry-over from other donors' samples. The chain carries TRBV7-9 and TRBJ2-7; D is uncertain. Sequencing was carried out using naive CD8+ T cells from PBMCs. CDR3 protein: CASSTTRADYEQYF. For the CDR3, the DNA is TGTGCCAGTTCCACTACCCGGGCCGACTACGAGCAGTACTTC.